The entry below describes one TCR beta chain. These data belong to a study of blood T cell repertoires in COVID-19. Some clones are missing from TCRdb's copy, which holds only in-frame ones; the method was immunoSEQ multiplex PCR. Counted here are about 83,000 clones, approximately 86% occurring once; the ten biggest clones make up about 3%. From germline, CDR1 is MNHEY and CDR2 SMNVEV (reference sequence). V trimming: 4 bases; J trimming: 7 bases; junction bases outside the gene matches: 13. The CDR3 spans 17 residues. Source material: peripheral blood. The clonotype comes from a woman aged 45-65 years with active or convalescent COVID-19. The chain employs TRBV27 and TRBJ2-1; 10 bases match TRBD1. Written as DNA, the CDR3 is TGTGCCAGCAGTTACTATCTTACCGGGACAGGGGTGAATGAGCAGTTCTTC. Its translation is CASSYYLTGTGVNEQFF.